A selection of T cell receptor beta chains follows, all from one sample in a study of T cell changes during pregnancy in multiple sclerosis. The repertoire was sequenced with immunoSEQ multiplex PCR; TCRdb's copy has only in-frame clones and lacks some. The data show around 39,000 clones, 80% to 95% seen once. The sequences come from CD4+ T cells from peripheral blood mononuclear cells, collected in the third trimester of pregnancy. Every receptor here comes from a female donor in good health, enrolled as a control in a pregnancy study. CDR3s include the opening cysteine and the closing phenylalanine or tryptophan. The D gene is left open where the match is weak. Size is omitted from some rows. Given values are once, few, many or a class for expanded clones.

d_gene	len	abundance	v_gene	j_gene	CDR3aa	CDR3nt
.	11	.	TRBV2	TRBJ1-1	CASSGYSEAFF	TGTGCCAGCAGTGGCTACTCTGAAGCTTTCTTT
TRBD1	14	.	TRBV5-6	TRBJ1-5	CASSIDRVHQPQHF	TGTGCCAGCAGCATAGACAGGGTTCATCAGCCCCAGCATTTT
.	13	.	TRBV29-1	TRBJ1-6	CSVRTENYSPLHF	TGCAGCGTTCGGACAGAAAATTATTCACCCCTCCACTTT
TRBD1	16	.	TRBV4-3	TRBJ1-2	CASSQSWTGGSYGYTF	TGCGCCAGCAGCCAATCCTGGACAGGGGGAAGCTATGGCTACACCTTC
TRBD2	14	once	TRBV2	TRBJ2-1	CASILAGPLNEQFF	TGTGCCAGCATTTTAGCGGGGCCCCTCAATGAGCAGTTCTTC
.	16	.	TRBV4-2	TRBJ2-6	CASSQAQTGLANVLTF	TGTGCCAGCAGCCAAGCGCAGACAGGCTTGGCCAACGTCCTGACTTTC
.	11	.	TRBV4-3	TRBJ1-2	CASSGGRGYTF	TGCGCCAGCAGCGGGGGGAGGGGCTACACCTTC
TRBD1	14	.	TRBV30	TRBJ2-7	CAWSRDRGIYEQYF	TGTGCCTGGAGTAGGGACAGGGGCATCTACGAGCAGTACTTC
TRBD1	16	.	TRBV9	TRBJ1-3	CASSPRTGPSGNTIYF	TGTGCCAGCAGTCCTAGGACAGGGCCCTCTGGAAACACCATATATTTT
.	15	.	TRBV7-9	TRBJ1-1	CASSLSRTANTEAFF	TGTGCCAGCAGTCTCTCACGGACAGCGAACACTGAAGCTTTCTTT
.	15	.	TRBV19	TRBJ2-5	CASRKGQGGGETQYF	TGTGCCAGTAGAAAAGGACAGGGAGGGGGAGAGACCCAGTACTTC
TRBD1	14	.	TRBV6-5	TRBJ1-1	CASSQQWTGLEAFF	TGTGCCAGCAGTCAACAATGGACAGGCCTTGAAGCTTTCTTT
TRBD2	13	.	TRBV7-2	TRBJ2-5	CASRPTSMETQYF	TGTGCCAGCAGACCGACTAGCATGGAGACCCAGTACTTC
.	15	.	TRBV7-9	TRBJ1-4	CATKSGETPGEKLFF	TGTGCCACCAAATCAGGGGAAACCCCGGGGGAAAAACTGTTTTTT
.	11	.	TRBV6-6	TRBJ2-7	CASSFPGEQYF	TGTGCCAGCAGTTTCCCGGGGGAGCAGTACTTC
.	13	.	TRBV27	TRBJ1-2	CASSSDRHYGYTF	TGTGCCAGCAGTTCCGACAGACACTATGGCTACACCTTC
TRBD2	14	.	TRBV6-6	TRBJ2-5	CASIRGGTTETQYF	TGTGCCAGCATCCGGGGGGGGACCACCGAGACCCAGTACTTC
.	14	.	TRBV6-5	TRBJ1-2	CASSYSRLNYGYTF	TGTGCCAGCAGTTACAGTAGACTTAACTATGGCTACACCTTC
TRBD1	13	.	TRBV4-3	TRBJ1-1	CASSQDYRGLAFF	TGCGCCAGCAGCCAAGACTACAGGGGGCTGGCTTTCTTT
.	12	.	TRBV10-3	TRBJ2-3	CAISLSTDTQYF	TGTGCCATCAGTTTAAGCACAGATACGCAGTATTTT
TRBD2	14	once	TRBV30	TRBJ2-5	CAWSAGGPLKTQYF	TGTGCCTGGAGTGCGGGGGGACCTCTTAAGACCCAGTACTTC
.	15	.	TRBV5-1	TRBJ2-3	CASSVQGTSTDTQYF	TGCGCCAGCAGCGTACAGGGGACTAGCACAGATACGCAGTATTTT
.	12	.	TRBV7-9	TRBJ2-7	CASSLAGGWQYF	TGTGCCAGCAGCTTAGCTGGGGGGTGGCAGTACTTC
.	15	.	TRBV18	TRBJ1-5	CASSPGGQTNQPQHF	TGTGCCAGCTCACCCGGCGGACAAACCAATCAGCCCCAGCATTTT
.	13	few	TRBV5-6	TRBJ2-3	CASSLLSTDTQYF	TGTGCCAGCAGCTTGCTGTCCACAGATACGCAGTATTTT
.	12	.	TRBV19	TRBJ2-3	CASSPSAYTQYF	TGTGCCAGTAGTCCATCAGCGTATACGCAGTATTTT
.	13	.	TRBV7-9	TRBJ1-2	CASSPGRVRDYTF	TGTGCCAGCAGCCCCGGGCGTGTGAGGGACTACACCTTC
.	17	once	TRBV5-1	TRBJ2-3	CASSLDGQRWSTDTQYF	TGCGCCAGCAGCTTGGACGGACAGAGGTGGAGCACAGATACGCAGTATTTT
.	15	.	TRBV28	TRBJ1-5	CASSLPGFGNQPQHF	TGTGCCAGCAGTTTACCGGGGTTTGGCAATCAGCCCCAGCATTTT
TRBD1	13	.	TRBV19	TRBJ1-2	CASTGDALYGYTF	TGTGCCAGCACAGGGGATGCCCTCTATGGCTACACCTTC
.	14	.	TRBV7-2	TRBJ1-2	CASSLALGFQGYTF	TGTGCCAGCAGCTTAGCACTGGGCTTCCAAGGCTACACCTTC